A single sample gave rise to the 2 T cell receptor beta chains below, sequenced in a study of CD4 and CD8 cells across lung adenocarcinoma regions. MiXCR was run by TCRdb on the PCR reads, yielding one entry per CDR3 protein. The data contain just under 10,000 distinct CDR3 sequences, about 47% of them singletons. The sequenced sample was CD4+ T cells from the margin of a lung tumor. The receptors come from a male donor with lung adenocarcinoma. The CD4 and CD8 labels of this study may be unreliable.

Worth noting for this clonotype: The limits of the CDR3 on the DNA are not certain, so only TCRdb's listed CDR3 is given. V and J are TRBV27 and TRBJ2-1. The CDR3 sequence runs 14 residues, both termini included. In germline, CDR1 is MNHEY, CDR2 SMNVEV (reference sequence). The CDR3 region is CASSFQSAAREQYF.

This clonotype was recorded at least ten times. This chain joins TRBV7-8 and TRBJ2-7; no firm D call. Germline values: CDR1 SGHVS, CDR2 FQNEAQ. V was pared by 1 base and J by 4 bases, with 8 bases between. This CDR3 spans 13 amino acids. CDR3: CASSLENGYEQYF. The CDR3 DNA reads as TGTGCCAGCAGCTTAGAGAATGGGTACGAGCAGTACTTC.